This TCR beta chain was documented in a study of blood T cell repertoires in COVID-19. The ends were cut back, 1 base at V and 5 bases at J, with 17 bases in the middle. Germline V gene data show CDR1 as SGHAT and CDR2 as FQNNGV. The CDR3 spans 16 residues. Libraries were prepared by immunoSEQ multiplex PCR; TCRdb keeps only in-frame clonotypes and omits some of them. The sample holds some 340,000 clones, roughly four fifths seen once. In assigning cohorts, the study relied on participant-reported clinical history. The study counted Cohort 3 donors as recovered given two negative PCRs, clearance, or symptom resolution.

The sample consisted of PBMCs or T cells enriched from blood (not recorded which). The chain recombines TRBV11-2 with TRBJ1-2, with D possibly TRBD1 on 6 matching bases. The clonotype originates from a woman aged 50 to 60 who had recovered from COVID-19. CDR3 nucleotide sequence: TGTGCCAGCAGCTTAGGGGGGCTCAGGGGCCCTTATGGCTACACCTTC. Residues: CASSLGGLRGPYGYTF.